This T cell receptor (beta chain) was retrieved from a study of cytomegalovirus exposure and HLA in healthy donors. Study-wide context: An earlier analysis found 120 million or so unique TCR beta sequences from 150 million to 200 million T cells.

Study-level results: Earlier analysis looked at TCR beta V segments, and most were productive about 90% or about 30% of the time. Several of the most significant clusters were apparently associated with common viral pathogens in a later analysis. 87-base-pair reads could not separate some V segments, including TRBV6-2 and TRBV6-3.

The CDR3 is 14 residues long. The germline V gene has CDR1 SGHTA and CDR2 FQGNSA. Trimming pared 4 bases from V and 3 bases from J, leaving 12 bases between. Turning to this clone: Its antigen is currently unknown.

The PCR made use of 60 Vbeta and 13 Jbeta primers. The assay was immunoSEQ multiplex PCR, and TCRdb's table has in-frame clones only and misses some. In the table there are around 200,000 clones, under 85% of which are singletons. The origin of this receptor is a female donor in good health and CMV-seronegative. This chain uses TRBV7-2 with TRBJ1-2, with D perhaps TRBD1 (5 bases). What was sequenced was PBMCs. The CDR3 region is CASSSDSLDYGYTF. The CDR3 DNA reads as TGTGCCAGCAGCTCCGACAGCCTAGACTATGGCTACACCTTC.